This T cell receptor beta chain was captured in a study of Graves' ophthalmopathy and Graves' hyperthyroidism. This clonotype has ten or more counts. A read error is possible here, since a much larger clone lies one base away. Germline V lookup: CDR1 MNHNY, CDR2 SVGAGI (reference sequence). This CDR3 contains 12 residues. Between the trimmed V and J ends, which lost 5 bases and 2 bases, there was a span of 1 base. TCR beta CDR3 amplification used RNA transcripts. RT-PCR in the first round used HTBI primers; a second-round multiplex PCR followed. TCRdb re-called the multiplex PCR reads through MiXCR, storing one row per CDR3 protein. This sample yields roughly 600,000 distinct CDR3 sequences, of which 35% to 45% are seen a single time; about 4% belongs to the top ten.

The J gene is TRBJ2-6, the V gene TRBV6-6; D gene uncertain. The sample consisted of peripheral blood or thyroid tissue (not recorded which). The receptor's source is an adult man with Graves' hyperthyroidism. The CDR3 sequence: CASSTGANVLTF. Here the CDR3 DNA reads TGTGCCAGCAGTACTGGGGCCAACGTCCTGACTTTC.